The 8 T cell receptor beta chains listed next were all sequenced from one sample in a study of cytomegalovirus exposure and HLA in healthy donors (dated by TCRdb to 2016 to 2017). Library preparation used the immunoSEQ multiplex PCR assay. The multiplex PCR relied on a mix of 60 forward primers for TCR Vbeta segments and 13 reverse primers for TCR Jbeta segments. The source is immuneACCESS, and TCRdb retained only in-frame sequences with V and J called. Part of the clones is not carried over; for the studies checked, unresolved V genes explain less than half of this, and the remainder is unexplained. The sample table lists 90,000 to 140,000 clones, roughly three quarters of them with a count of one. More than 2.5% of the sample is held by the ten biggest clonotypes. Material: PBMCs. The receptors were sampled from a man aged 30-40 years in good health and CMV-seronegative.

V is TRBV7-2 and J is TRBJ2-3; D possibly corresponds to TRBD2 (6 bases). Trimming took 6 bases from V and 1 from J, leaving 17 bases between them. This CDR3 is 16 amino acids long. In germline, CDR1 is SGHTA, CDR2 FQGNSA. CDR3 DNA sequence: TGTGCCAGCAGGCGGGGTAGACTAGGGGGCACAGATACGCAGTATTTT. This codes for CASRRGRLGGTDTQYF.

V gene TRBV5-6 combines with J gene TRBJ2-7, with a tentative D call TRBD2 (6 bases). Germline loops: CDR1 SGHDT, CDR2 YYEEEE. V gave up 5 bases and J gave up 2 bases, with 11 bases separating them. This CDR3 has 13 residues. The chain's CDR3 is CASRNSGAYEQYF. CDR3 sequence (DNA): TGTGCCAGCAGAAATAGCGGCGCCTACGAGCAGTACTTC.

In this sample, this clone turned up once. The J gene is TRBJ1-2, the V gene TRBV27; D ambiguous. CDR1 and CDR2 (germline): MNHEY, SMNVEV (reference sequence). The CDR3 contains 14 residues. The V end lost 2 bases, the J end lost 0 bases, and 7 bases lay between the germline ends. The CDR3 DNA reads TGTGCCAGCAGTTTAAGCGGAACTAACTATGGCTACACCTTC. It yields the protein CASSLSGTNYGYTF.

The chain recombines TRBV15 with TRBJ2-1, with 8 nucleotides matching TRBD2. The CDR3 totals 18 residues. J gave up 5 bases and V 0 bases, and 12 bases lay outside the gene matches. CDR1 and CDR2 from the germline V gene are LNHNV and YYDKDF (reference sequence). This CDR3 reads CATSRDSSGRRVNNEQFF. DNA for the CDR3: TGTGCCACCAGCAGAGACTCCAGCGGGAGAAGGGTAAACAATGAGCAGTTCTTC.

V is TRBV5-4 and J is TRBJ2-5; possible D gene TRBD2, 5 bases. The CDR3 has 15 residues. The ends were cut back, 1 base at V and 4 bases at J, with 14 bases in the middle. CDR1 is SGHNT and CDR2 is YYREEE in the germline V gene (reference sequence). This CDR3 is CASSLPSQGRETQYF. CDR3 nucleotide sequence: TGTGCCAGCAGCTTGCCTTCTCAAGGGAGAGAGACCCAGTACTTC.

This clone has more than one count but fewer than ten. The chain links TRBV2 to TRBJ1-2; 10 bases line up with TRBD1. J was trimmed by 8 bases and V by 5 bases; bases with no gene match: 5. The V gene's germline CDR1 is SNHLY and CDR2 FYNNEI. This CDR3 is 13 amino acids long. The CDR3 loop reads CASSRQGADGYTF. DNA for the CDR3: TGTGCCAGCAGTCGACAGGGGGCAGACGGCTACACCTTC. Complete variable domain (other parts from reference TRBV2 and TRBJ1-2): EPEVTQTPSHQVTQMGQEVILRCVPISNHLYFYWYRQILGQKVEFLVSFYNNEISEKSEIFDDQFSVERPDGSNFTLKIRSTKLEDSAMYFCASSRQGADGYTFGSGTRLTVV.

The rearrangement links TRBV7-2 to TRBJ1-2; 9 positions agree with TRBD1. The trim removed 1 base at V and 4 bases at J, leaving 7 bases unmatched. Germline loops: CDR1 SGHTA, CDR2 FQGNSA. The CDR3 is 16 amino acids. The CDR3 sequence: CASSLGGQGGSYGYTF. For the CDR3, the DNA is TGTGCCAGCAGCTTAGGGGGACAGGGAGGGAGCTATGGCTACACCTTC.

The rearrangement uses TRBV11-3 and TRBJ2-5, with TRBD2 matching 7 bases. Germline V lookup: CDR1 SGHNT, CDR2 YENEEA. V was pared by 1 base and J by 5 bases, with 13 bases of the junction left unmatched. The CDR3 is 17 amino acids. CDR3 protein: CASSLGPRWGGKETQYF. In nucleotides, the CDR3 is TGTGCCAGCAGCTTAGGGCCCCGATGGGGGGGAAAGGAGACCCAGTACTTC.